Shown below are 18 T cell receptor beta chains from a single sample sequenced in a study of blood T cell repertoires in COVID-19. Libraries were prepared by immunoSEQ multiplex PCR; TCRdb keeps only in-frame clonotypes and omits some of them. Of roughly 150,000 clones in the sample, over 80% are singletons; the top ten hold around 5%. Sequences were obtained from PBMCs or T cells enriched from blood (not recorded which). The receptors here all came from a man in his 70s who had been exposed to COVID-19.

This chain uses TRBV30 with TRBJ2-2, with TRBD2 as a possible D gene (5 bases). Germline V gene sequence: CDR1 GTSNPN, CDR2 SVGIG (reference sequence). This CDR3 region has 14 residues. This CDR3 is CCLHTDSAAGELFF. CDR3 DNA: TGTTGCCTCCACACAGATAGCGCGGCCGGGGAGCTGTTTTTT.

This chain uses TRBV7-2 with TRBJ2-1; 7 nucleotides line up with TRBD2. This CDR3 contains 15 residues. Germline V gives CDR1 SGHTA, CDR2 FQGNSA. Trimming took 0 bases from V and 4 from J; bases not matched to a gene: 3. The DNA of the CDR3 is TGTGCCAGCAGCTTAGCTAGCGGGCCTTACAATGAGCAGTTCTTC. Translated: CASSLASGPYNEQFF.

The chain links TRBV5-1 to TRBJ2-5, with a weak D call TRBD2 (6 bases). Germline values: CDR1 SGHRS, CDR2 YFSETQ. The CDR3 consists of 17 residues. Deletions cut 0 bases from V and 1 base from J, with 16 bases between. The CDR3 loop is CASSLARGGWAQETQYF. The CDR3 nucleotides are TGCGCCAGCAGCTTGGCGCGGGGAGGATGGGCCCAAGAGACCCAGTACTTC.

The CDR3 spells CASSQTQGREQYF. CDR3 nucleotides: TGTGCCAGCAGCCAAACACAGGGAAGAGAGCAGTACTTC. The chain has TRBV13 and TRBJ2-7; D is perhaps TRBD1 (6 bases). V lost 5 bases and J 7 bases, leaving 15 bases between the germline ends. Germline assignment: CDR1 PRHDT and CDR2 FYEKMQ (reference sequence). The CDR3 runs to 13 residues.

This clone showed up just a few times. This sample also contains other DNA sequences that code for the same CDR3. J is TRBJ1-1 and V is TRBV19; D is ambiguous. CDR1 is LNHDA and CDR2 is SQIVND in the germline V gene (reference sequence). The CDR3 sequence is 14 residues long. Trimming removed 1 base from V and 2 bases from J, with 8 bases in between. The CDR3, as DNA: TGTGCCAGTAGTATAGGAGGAAGTAACACTGAAGCTTTCTTT. This sequence encodes CASSIGGSNTEAFF. The complete variable domain, with remaining parts taken from reference TRBV19 and TRBJ1-1, reads DGGITQSPKYLFRKEGQNVTLSCEQNLNHDAMYWYRQDPGQGLRLIYYSQIVNDFQKGDIAEGYSVSREKKESFPLTVTSAQKNPTAFYLCASSIGGSNTEAFFGQGTRLTVV.

This rearrangement joins TRBV6-5 to TRBJ2-7; D may be TRBD2 (6 bases). The CDR3 is made up of 12 amino acids. The germline V gene has CDR1 MNHEY and CDR2 SVGAGI. Trimming pared 2 bases from V and 11 bases from J, leaving 13 bases between. CDR3 protein: CASSYPDGGEYF. Here the CDR3 DNA reads TGTGCCAGCAGTTACCCGGACGGGGGAGAGTACTTC.

The V call is TRBV6-2 or TRBV6-3, the J call TRBJ2-1, with a tentative D call TRBD2 (6 bases). The CDR3 is made up of 13 amino acids. Germline V gives CDR1 MNHEY, CDR2 SVGEGT. Trimming shortened V by 5 bases and J by 7 bases, and 12 bases separated the two germline ends. The CDR3 sequence is CASSPLGGNEQFF. The CDR3 DNA sequence: TGTGCCAGCAGTCCCCTTGGGGGGAATGAGCAGTTCTTC.

V usage is TRBV5-4 and J usage is TRBJ2-7, with 10 nucleotides matching TRBD1. Trimming cost V 3 bases and J 0 bases; bases outside gene matches: 0. Germline V gene lookup returns CDR1 SGHNT and CDR2 YYREEE (reference sequence). The CDR3 totals 14 residues. CDR3 nucleotide sequence: TGTGCCAGCAGCTGGGACAGGGGCTCCTACGAGCAGTACTTC. It encodes CASSWDRGSYEQYF.

Remarks on this clone: The identical CDR3 is also encoded by other nucleotide sequences in the sample. The rearrangement uses TRBV5-1 and TRBJ2-5; 7 nucleotides align to TRBD1. The CDR3 runs 14 residues. In germline, CDR1 is SGHRS, CDR2 YFSETQ. The V segment lost 4 bases and the J segment 2 bases; nucleotides outside the gene matches: 5. The CDR3 DNA reads as TGCGCCAGCAGCCCCGGGACAGCGCAAGAGACCCAGTACTTC. Protein: CASSPGTAQETQYF.

In its sample, this clone was seen many times. The chain employs TRBV27 and TRBJ2-2; D is perhaps TRBD2 (7 bases). V lost 1 base, J lost 2 bases, and 14 bases lay in between. The CDR3 has 17 amino acids. Germline-derived CDR1 and CDR2 are MNHEY and SMNVEV (reference sequence). CDR3 residues: CASSLWGGRLNTGELFF. Here the CDR3 DNA reads TGTGCCAGCAGTTTATGGGGGGGGCGCCTCAACACCGGGGAGCTGTTTTTT.

The J gene is TRBJ2-6, the V gene TRBV9; no clear D gene. The V gene's germline CDR1 is SGDLS and CDR2 YYNGEE. The germline V and J ends were trimmed by 0 bases and 3 bases, with 4 bases remaining between them. The CDR3 is 14 amino acids. The DNA for the CDR3 is TGTGCCAGCAGCGTAGGGCATGGGGCCAACGTCCTGACTTTC. Its translation is CASSVGHGANVLTF.

The J gene is TRBJ2-3, the V gene TRBV7-2; TRBD2 agrees at 9 bases. This CDR3 is built from 16 residues. With V trimmed by 4 bases and J by 2 bases, 7 bases remained unmatched. In germline, CDR1 is SGHTA, CDR2 FQGNSA. The CDR3 here is CASSSRAGGVTDTQYF. The CDR3 nucleotides read TGTGCCAGCAGCTCTAGAGCGGGGGGTGTCACAGATACGCAGTATTTT.

The rearrangement joins TRBV9 to TRBJ2-6, with TRBD1 identical over 7 bases. V was pared by 5 bases and J by 0 bases, with 2 bases of the junction left unmatched. The CDR3 runs 15 residues. Germline CDR1 SGDLS, CDR2 YYNGEE. The CDR3, as DNA: TGTGCCAGCAGATCAGGGGGCTCTGGGGCCAACGTCCTGACTTTC. Translation: CASRSGGSGANVLTF.

The chain has TRBV7-2 and TRBJ1-6; D remains ambiguous. Germline V gives CDR1 SGHTA, CDR2 FQGNSA. CDR3 length: 14 amino acids. Trimming left V 3 bases short and J 0 bases short, with 3 bases between. CDR3 residues: CASSLSSYNSPLHF. For the CDR3, the DNA is TGTGCCAGCAGCTTGAGCTCCTATAATTCACCCCTCCACTTT.

This clone came up a few times. V usage is TRBV10-1 and J usage is TRBJ2-1, with 8 bases fitting TRBD1. In germline, CDR1 is WNHNN, CDR2 SYGVQD (reference sequence). CDR3 length: 13 amino acids. V trimming: 11 bases; J trimming: 4 bases; junction bases outside the gene matches: 7. CDR3 bases: TGCGCCGACCCAGGGACAGGTTACAATGAGCAGTTCTTC. Protein product: CADPGTGYNEQFF.

This chain joins TRBV29-1 and TRBJ2-5; D not certain. The V end lost 3 bases, the J end lost 2 bases, and 7 bases lay between the germline ends. Per germline, CDR1 SQVTM and CDR2 ANQGSEA. This CDR3 region has 12 residues. This CDR3 is CSVDEPQETQYF. CDR3 coding DNA: TGCAGCGTTGACGAGCCTCAAGAGACCCAGTACTTC.

V gene TRBV5-5 combines with J gene TRBJ1-2; 9 positions agree with TRBD1. This CDR3 region has 15 residues. Unmatched junction bases numbered 7, after V lost 3 bases and J lost 4 bases. CDR1 SGHKS and CDR2 YYEKEE come from the germline V gene (reference sequence). Written as DNA, the CDR3 is TGTGCCAGCAGCTCGACAGGGGGTACACTCTATGGCTACACCTTC. As protein: CASSSTGGTLYGYTF.

This sequence joins TRBV12-2 and TRBJ1-1. TRBV12-2 is classified as a pseudogene. The CDR3 totals 15 residues. The CDR3 sequence: CASRSRDGRNTEAFF. CDR3 DNA: TGTGCAAGTCGCTCCCGGGACGGGAGAAACACTGAAGCTTTCTTT.